The entry below gives a single T cell receptor beta chain sequence along with its context. Its antigen remains unidentified. The CDR3 totals 15 residues. The germline gives CDR1 SQVTM, CDR2 ANQGSEA. V was clipped by 6 bases and J by 0 bases, with 17 bases between them. MiXCR, run by TCRdb on the 5' RACE reads, gives a single entry per CDR3 protein. The top ten hold roughly 15% of the sample, which has roughly 150,000 distinct CDR3 sequences, about 14% seen once. The data derive from a study of T-cell memory formation after mild COVID-19. Study-level background: Among the donors, TCR clusters were largely specific to each donor.

Study results and limitations: Pre-infection memory contained some responding clones, which suggested that cross-reactive memory had joined. Clones that got smaller from day 15 to 85 had even CD4/CD8, while clones growing later tipped toward CD4+.

The receptor's source is an adult woman who had mild COVID-19 (a few samples of this study predate the infection). Cell type and time point are not known. Specimen: PBMCs or a T cell subset sorted from them (not recorded which). This chain uses TRBV29-1 with TRBJ1-1; D might be TRBD1 (6 bases). In nucleotides, the CDR3 is TGCAGCGTCGGGGGGCAGGTCAACATGAACACTGAAGCTTTCTTT. Its translation is CSVGGQVNMNTEAFF.